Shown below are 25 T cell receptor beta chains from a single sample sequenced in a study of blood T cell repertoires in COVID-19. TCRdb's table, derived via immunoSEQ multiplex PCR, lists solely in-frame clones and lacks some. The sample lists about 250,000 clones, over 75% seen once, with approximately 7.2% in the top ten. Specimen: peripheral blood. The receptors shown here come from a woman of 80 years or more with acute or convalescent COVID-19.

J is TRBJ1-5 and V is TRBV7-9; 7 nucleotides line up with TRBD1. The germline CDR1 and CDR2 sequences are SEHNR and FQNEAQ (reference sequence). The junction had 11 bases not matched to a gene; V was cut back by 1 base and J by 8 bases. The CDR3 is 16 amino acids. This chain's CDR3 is CASSLGIGDRAEPQHF. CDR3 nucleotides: TGTGCCAGCAGCTTAGGGATCGGAGACAGGGCCGAGCCCCAGCATTTT.

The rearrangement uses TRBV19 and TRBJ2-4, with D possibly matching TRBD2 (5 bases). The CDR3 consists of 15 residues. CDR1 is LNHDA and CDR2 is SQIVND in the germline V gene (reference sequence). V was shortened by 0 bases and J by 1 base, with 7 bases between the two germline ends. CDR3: CASSIEPGAKNIQYF. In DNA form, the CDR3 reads TGTGCCAGTAGTATAGAACCGGGGGCCAAAAACATTCAGTACTTC.

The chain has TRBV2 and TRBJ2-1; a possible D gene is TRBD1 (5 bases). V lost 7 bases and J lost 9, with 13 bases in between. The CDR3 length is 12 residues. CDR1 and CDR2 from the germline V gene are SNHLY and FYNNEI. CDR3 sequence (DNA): TGTGCCAGCAAAAGGGGATACGGTGAGCAGTTCTTC. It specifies CASKRGYGEQFF.

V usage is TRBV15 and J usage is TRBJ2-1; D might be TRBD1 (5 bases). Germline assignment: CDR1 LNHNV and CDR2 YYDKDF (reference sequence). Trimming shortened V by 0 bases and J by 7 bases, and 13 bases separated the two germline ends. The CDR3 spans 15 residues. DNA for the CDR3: TGTGCCACCAGCAGAGATATGGGCCCAGGGAATGAGCAGTTCTTC. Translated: CATSRDMGPGNEQFF. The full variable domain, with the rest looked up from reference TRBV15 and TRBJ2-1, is DAMVIQNPRYQVTQFGKPVTLSCSQTLNHNVMYWYQQKSSQAPKLLFHYYDKDFNNEADTPDNFQSRRPNTSFCFLDIRSPGLGDTAMYLCATSRDMGPGNEQFFGPGTRLTVL.

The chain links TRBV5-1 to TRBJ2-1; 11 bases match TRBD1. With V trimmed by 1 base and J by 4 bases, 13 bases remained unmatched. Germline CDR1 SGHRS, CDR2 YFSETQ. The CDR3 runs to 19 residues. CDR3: CASSLRTGGRTKFYNEQFF. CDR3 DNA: TGCGCCAGCAGCTTGAGGACAGGGGGCAGGACGAAGTTTTACAATGAGCAGTTCTTC.

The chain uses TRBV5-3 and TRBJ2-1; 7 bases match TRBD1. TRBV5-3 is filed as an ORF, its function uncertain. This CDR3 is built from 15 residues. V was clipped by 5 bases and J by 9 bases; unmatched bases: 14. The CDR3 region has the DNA TGTGCCAGAAGGGCCCCGGGGACAGAGTTCTGTGAGCAGTTCTTC. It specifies CARRAPGTEFCEQFF.

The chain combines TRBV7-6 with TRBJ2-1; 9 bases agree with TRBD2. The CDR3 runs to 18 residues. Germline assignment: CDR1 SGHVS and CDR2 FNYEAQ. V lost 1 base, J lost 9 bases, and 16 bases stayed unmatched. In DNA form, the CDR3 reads TGTGCCAGCAGCTTAGGGGGGGCGCGGCTAGCGGGACGTGGTGAGCAGTTCTTC. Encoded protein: CASSLGGARLAGRGEQFF.

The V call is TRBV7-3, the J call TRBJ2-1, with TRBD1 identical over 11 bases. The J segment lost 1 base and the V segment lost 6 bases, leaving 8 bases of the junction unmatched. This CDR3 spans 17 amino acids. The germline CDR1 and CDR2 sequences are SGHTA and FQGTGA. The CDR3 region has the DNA TGTGCCAGCAGTCAACCCGGGACAGGGGGTTCCTACAATGAGCAGTTCTTC. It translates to CASSQPGTGGSYNEQFF.

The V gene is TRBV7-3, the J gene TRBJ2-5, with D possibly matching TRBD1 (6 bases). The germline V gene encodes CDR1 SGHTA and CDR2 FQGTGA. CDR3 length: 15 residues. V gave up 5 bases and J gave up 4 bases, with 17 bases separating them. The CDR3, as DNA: TGTGCCAGCAGCCTGACAGGAAGGGCGGGAGAGACCCAGTACTTC. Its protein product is CASSLTGRAGETQYF.

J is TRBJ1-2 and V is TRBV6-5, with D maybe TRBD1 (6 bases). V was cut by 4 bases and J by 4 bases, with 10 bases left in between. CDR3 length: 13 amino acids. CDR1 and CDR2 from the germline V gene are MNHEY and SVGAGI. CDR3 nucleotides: TGTGCCAGCAGTTTTAGGGGGGGCTATGGCTACACCTTC. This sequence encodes CASSFRGGYGYTF.

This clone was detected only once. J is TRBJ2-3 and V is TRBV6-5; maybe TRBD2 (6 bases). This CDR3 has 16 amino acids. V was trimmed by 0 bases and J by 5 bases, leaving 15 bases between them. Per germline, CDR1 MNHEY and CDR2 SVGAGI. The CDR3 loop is CASSYSSLGEVDTQYF. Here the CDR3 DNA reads TGTGCCAGCAGTTACTCGAGCCTAGGGGAGGTAGATACGCAGTATTTT.

The CDR3 DNA reads TGTGCCAGCAGTTACCAGGGGGCAATTGTCGGGGAGCTGTTTTTT. Amino acid sequence: CASSYQGAIVGELFF. This chain links TRBV6-5 with TRBJ2-2; 8 nucleotides agree with TRBD1. CDR3 length: 15 amino acids. The trim removed 2 bases at V and 7 bases at J, leaving 6 bases unmatched. From germline, CDR1 is MNHEY and CDR2 SVGAGI.

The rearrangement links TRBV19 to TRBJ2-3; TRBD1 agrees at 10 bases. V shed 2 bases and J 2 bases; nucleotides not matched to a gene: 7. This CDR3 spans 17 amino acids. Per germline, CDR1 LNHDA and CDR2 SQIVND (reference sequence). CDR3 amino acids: CASSINGDRGPTDTQYF. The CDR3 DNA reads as TGTGCCAGTAGTATAAATGGGGACAGGGGACCCACAGATACGCAGTATTTT.

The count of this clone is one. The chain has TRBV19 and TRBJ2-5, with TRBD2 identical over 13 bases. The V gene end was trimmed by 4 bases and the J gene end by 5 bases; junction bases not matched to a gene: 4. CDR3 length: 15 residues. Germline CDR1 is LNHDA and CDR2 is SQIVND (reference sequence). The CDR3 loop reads CASSTLAGGRETQYF. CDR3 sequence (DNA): TGTGCCAGTAGTACACTAGCGGGGGGGCGGGAGACCCAGTACTTC.

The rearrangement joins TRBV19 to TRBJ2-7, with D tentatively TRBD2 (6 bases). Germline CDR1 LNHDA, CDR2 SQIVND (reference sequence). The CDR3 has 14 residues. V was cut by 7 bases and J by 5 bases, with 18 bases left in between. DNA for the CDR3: TGTGCCAGTACCCCCGGGCTAGCGAGCGACGAGCAGTACTTC. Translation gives CASTPGLASDEQYF.

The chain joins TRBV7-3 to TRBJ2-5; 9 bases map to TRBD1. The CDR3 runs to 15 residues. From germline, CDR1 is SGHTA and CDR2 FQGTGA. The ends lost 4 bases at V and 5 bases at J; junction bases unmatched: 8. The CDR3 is CASSSTGGAGETQYF. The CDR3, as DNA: TGTGCCAGCAGCTCAACAGGGGGCGCGGGGGAGACCCAGTACTTC.

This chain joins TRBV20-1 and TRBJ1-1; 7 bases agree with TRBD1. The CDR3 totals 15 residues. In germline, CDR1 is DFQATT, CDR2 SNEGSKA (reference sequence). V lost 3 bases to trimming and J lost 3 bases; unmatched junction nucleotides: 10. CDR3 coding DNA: TGCAGTGCTAGTAGACAGGGATCGTTACACACTGAAGCTTTCTTT. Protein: CSASRQGSLHTEAFF.

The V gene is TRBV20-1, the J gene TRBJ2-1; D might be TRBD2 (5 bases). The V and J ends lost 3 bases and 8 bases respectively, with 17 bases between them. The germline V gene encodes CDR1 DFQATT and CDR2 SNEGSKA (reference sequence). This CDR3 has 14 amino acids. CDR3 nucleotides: TGCAGTGCTAGTGGCCTAGCATCGGGCCATGAGCAGTTCTTC. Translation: CSASGLASGHEQFF.

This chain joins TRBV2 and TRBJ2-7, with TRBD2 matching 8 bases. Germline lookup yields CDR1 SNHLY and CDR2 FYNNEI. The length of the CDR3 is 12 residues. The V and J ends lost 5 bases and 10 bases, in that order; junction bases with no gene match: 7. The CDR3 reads CASSPGTRVQYF. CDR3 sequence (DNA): TGTGCCAGCAGTCCCGGGACTAGGGTCCAGTACTTC. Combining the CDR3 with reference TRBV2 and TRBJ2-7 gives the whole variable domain EPEVTQTPSHQVTQMGQEVILRCVPISNHLYFYWYRQILGQKVEFLVSFYNNEISEKSEIFDDQFSVERPDGSNFTLKIRSTKLEDSAMYFCASSPGTRVQYFGPGTRLTVT.

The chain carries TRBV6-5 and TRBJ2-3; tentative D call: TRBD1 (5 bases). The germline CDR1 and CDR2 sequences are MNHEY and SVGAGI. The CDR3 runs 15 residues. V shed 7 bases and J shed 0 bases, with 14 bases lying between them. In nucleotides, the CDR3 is TGTGCCAGCACCCTAGACCCAGGGAGCACAGATACGCAGTATTTT. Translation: CASTLDPGSTDTQYF.

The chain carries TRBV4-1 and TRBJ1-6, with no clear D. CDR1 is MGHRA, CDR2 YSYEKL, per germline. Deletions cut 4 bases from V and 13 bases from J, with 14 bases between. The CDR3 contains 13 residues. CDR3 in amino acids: CASSRGGILPLHF. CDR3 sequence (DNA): TGCGCCAGCAGCCGCGGAGGGATATTGCCCCTCCACTTT.

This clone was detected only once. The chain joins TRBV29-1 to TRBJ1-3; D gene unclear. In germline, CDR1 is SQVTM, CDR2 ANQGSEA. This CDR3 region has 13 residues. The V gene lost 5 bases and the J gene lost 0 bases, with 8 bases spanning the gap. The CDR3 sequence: CSVTSSSGNTIYF. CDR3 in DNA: TGCAGCGTTACGTCTAGCTCTGGAAACACCATATATTTT.

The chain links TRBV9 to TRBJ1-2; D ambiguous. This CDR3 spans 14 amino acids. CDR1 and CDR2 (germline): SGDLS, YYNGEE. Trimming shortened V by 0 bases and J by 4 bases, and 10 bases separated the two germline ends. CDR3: CASSVDQDFYGYTF. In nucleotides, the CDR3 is TGTGCCAGCAGCGTAGATCAGGACTTCTATGGCTACACCTTC.

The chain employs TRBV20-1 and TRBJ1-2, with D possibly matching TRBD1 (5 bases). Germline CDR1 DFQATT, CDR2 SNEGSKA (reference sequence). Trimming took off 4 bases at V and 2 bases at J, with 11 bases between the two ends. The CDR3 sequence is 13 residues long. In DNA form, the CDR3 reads TGCAGTGCTATTGAACAGGAGAACTATGGCTACACCTTC. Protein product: CSAIEQENYGYTF.

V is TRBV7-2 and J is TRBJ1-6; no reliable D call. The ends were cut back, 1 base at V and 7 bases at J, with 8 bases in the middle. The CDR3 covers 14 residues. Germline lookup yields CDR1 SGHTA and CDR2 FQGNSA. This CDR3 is CASSLGLLNSPLHF. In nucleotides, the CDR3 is TGTGCCAGCAGCTTAGGACTCCTGAATTCACCCCTCCACTTT.